This T cell receptor (beta chain) was documented in a study of blood T cell repertoires in COVID-19. The germline gives CDR1 SGHTA, CDR2 FQGNSA. This CDR3 has 14 residues. Trimming removed 4 bases from V and 2 bases from J, with 11 bases in between. Authors' data handling: Amplification with reference gene primers provided the estimates of nucleated cell counts. This table comes from immunoSEQ multiplex PCR, and its TCRdb copy is limited to in-frame clones, with some not included. The DNA was the basis for D and trimming; V, J and clone size are from that table. The sample lists 250,000 or so clones; about four fifths were seen once.

V usage is TRBV7-2 and J usage is TRBJ1-2, with D uncertain. Sequences were obtained from PBMCs or T cells enriched from blood (not recorded which). The TCR comes from a man aged 45-65 years who had recovered from COVID-19. CDR3 sequence: CASSSLGSNYGYTF. CDR3 sequence (DNA): TGTGCCAGCAGCTCCCTCGGTTCCAACTATGGCTACACCTTC.